The present entry profiles one TCR beta chain with its context. Trimming stripped 4 bases from V and 0 bases from J, with 11 bases between. Germline loops: CDR1 SGHNT, CDR2 YYREEE (reference sequence). The length of the CDR3 is 14 residues. Data came from immunoSEQ multiplex PCR; TCRdb stores just in-frame clones and leaves some out. The sample shows approximately 150,000 clones, 80% to 95% of them seen only once. The source of the sample is a study of T cell responses to AZD1222 COVID-19 vaccine. The chain joins TRBV5-4 to TRBJ2-7; D gene ambiguous. The sample was peripheral blood, taken 28 days after the second AZD1222 dose. This TCR derives from an adult who received the AZD1222 COVID-19 vaccine. CDR3 DNA sequence: TGTGCCAGCAGCCCAGAACGCAGCTCCTACGAGCAGTACTTC. This translates into CASSPERSSYEQYF.